The clone carrying this T cell receptor beta chain was seen once. What it binds is not known. This specimen belongs to a study of T cell responses to AZD1222 COVID-19 vaccine. Only in-frame clones appear in the TCRdb table, and some are missing; sequencing was by immunoSEQ multiplex PCR. Seen here are about 18,000 clones, roughly 79% observed once, and the top ten hold over 20%. General study results and limits: Donors in the cohort were predominantly white British and more often female, and clonal diversity was possibly underestimated. Spike-specific TCR breadth and depth both grew after two AZD1222 doses.

From germline, CDR1 is LNHDA and CDR2 SQIVND (reference sequence). Germline trimming cut 9 bases from V and 7 bases from J; bases unmatched to any gene: 8. There are 15 residues in the CDR3. This clonotype was obtained from an adult who received the AZD1222 COVID-19 vaccine. J is TRBJ2-2 and V is TRBV19; 13 bases line up with TRBD2. The source material was peripheral blood, sampled 28 days after the second AZD1222 dose. In DNA, the CDR3 is TGTGCCAGCGGACTAGCGGGGGCCCGGGTCGGGGAGCTGTTTTTT. This sequence encodes CASGLAGARVGELFF.